This TCR beta chain was captured in a study of metastatic and nonmetastatic thyroid tumors. Study overall: Samples came from malignant and benign thyroid patients, and repertoires were compared across blood and tumor or nodule tissue.

Original data processing: The study took CDR3 differences across clinicopathological groups and made a distant-metastasis classifier for papillary thyroid cancer from them. MiXCR re-clonotyped the PCR reads for TCRdb. None of the V and J calls come from the authors' own analysis; TCRdb made them. Of 6,600 or so clones in the sample, roughly 30% were seen once. The CDR3 extends over 15 amino acids. General study findings and limits: Significantly greater TCR beta diversity was reportedly found in malignant thyroid tumors than in benign nodules (in blood and tumor).

This clone has just a few counts. The antigen is not known. The junction and the germline gene differ at one end; a read error may be behind it. Thyroid surgery took place with no prior treatment in any patient. The specimen was adjacent normal tissue. The chain recombines TRBV12-3 or TRBV12-4 with TRBJ2-7, with D tentatively TRBD1 (8 bases). The sequence derives from a female donor with papillary thyroid cancer or a benign thyroid nodule (not recorded which). Some clones in this sample may be carry-over from other donors' samples. The CDR3 bases are TGTGCCAGCATTTTAAACAGGGGGGGGGAGTACGAGCATCACTTC. This sequence encodes CASILNRGGEYEHHF.